This TCR beta chain was sequenced for a study of cytomegalovirus exposure and HLA in healthy donors. Study-wide findings and caveats: The study put 150 or so TCR beta chains on its list as cytomegalovirus-associated.

Regarding this clone: Its antigen remains unknown.

Germline CDR1 reads SGHRS; CDR2 reads YFSETQ. The ends lost 0 bases at V and 2 bases at J; junction bases unmatched: 2. This CDR3 is built from 15 residues. A multiplex PCR was run with 60 Vbeta primers and 13 Jbeta primers. Clones were sequenced by immunoSEQ multiplex PCR, and TCRdb holds only the in-frame ones, with some missing. The sample consists of 90,000 to 100,000 clones, 75% to 80% of them appearing once. The chain has TRBV5-1 and TRBJ2-1; 7 positions match TRBD1. The source is a female donor in good health and CMV-seronegative. Material for sequencing was PBMCs. The CDR3 nucleotides read TGCGCCAGCAGCTTGGCTCAGGGGGCCTACAATGAGCAGTTCTTC. Protein: CASSLAQGAYNEQFF.